Listed below are T cell receptor beta chains from one sample, sequenced in a study of beta chain features in type 1 diabetes. The data were produced by immunoSEQ multiplex PCR, yet TCRdb's version contains in-frame clones alone and is incomplete. The data contain 220,000 or so clones, more than 65% of them seen just once; the ten biggest clones take up around 0.057%. Sequenced sample: naive CD4+ T cells from blood. Receptors originate from a man under 40 in good health. Each CDR3 is given with its conserved first and last residue.

v_gene,j_gene,CDR3aa
TRBV30,TRBJ1-1,CAWNQGLSYTEAFF
TRBV4-2,TRBJ1-2,CASSVEDSLYGYTF
TRBV30,TRBJ2-1,CAWSPSPYPGPSSYNEQFF
TRBV30,TRBJ2-7,CAWSVTGDVSYEQYF
TRBV4-1,TRBJ1-2,CASSQEPWAGYGYTF
TRBV14,TRBJ1-2,CASSPDSYGYTF
TRBV29-1,TRBJ1-1,CSVAGVDEAFF
TRBV11-2,TRBJ2-2,CASSLELGRRRTGELFF
TRBV10-3,TRBJ2-4,CATGDRSRSAKNIQYF
TRBV30,TRBJ1-1,CALQLNTEAFF
TRBV30,TRBJ1-5,CAWRGNENQPQHF
TRBV7-9,TRBJ2-3,CASSLAGSGSTDTQYF
TRBV18,TRBJ2-5,CASSPPGRQETQYF
TRBV7-2,TRBJ2-4,CASSLGGNKNIQYF
TRBV28,TRBJ2-1,CASDILGGEQFF
TRBV29-1,TRBJ1-2,CSVPEGGAGYGYTF
TRBV7-2,TRBJ2-7,CASGLHYEQYF
TRBV30,TRBJ1-1,CAWNFLNTEAFF
TRBV7-2,TRBJ2-5,CASSFRHRQTQYF
TRBV9,TRBJ2-2,CASRRTSGDTGELFF
TRBV30,TRBJ1-1,CACTGGGTEAFF
TRBV7-6,TRBJ2-2,CASSLRGYANTGELFF
TRBV29-1,TRBJ2-1,CSVEGTVYNEQFF
TRBV30,TRBJ2-3,CAWGGTDTQYF
TRBV28,TRBJ2-3,CASSAGPRRDTQYF
TRBV4-3,TRBJ2-1,CASSQQHHNNEQFF
TRBV15,TRBJ1-5,CATSRGAGNSNQPQHF
TRBV28,TRBJ2-3,CASRRLAKSTDTQYF
TRBV11-2,TRBJ2-6,CASSLEYGFSGANVLTF
TRBV2,TRBJ2-2,CARGQGSNTGELFF
TRBV29-1,TRBJ1-4,CSVGTGEYEKLFF